Shown below are 7 T cell receptor beta chains from a single sample sequenced in a study of blood T cell repertoires in COVID-19. Using immunoSEQ multiplex PCR, the repertoire was profiled, and TCRdb retains in-frame clones only, with some absent. Of about 100,000 clones in the sample, roughly 79% are singletons; the top ten hold 12%. Sequencing used peripheral blood. These receptors were taken from a woman in her seventies with acute or convalescent COVID-19.

The chain joins TRBV6-6 to TRBJ2-7; 7 positions agree with TRBD1. In germline, CDR1 is MNHNY, CDR2 SVGAGI (reference sequence). The CDR3 contains 13 residues. After removal of 2 bases from V and 5 bases from J, the junction contained 3 bases not matched to a gene. The DNA for the CDR3 is TGTGCCAGCAGTTACGGTACAGGGGACGAGCAGTACTTC. The encoded protein is CASSYGTGDEQYF.

This clone has a handful of counts. This chain joins TRBV14 and TRBJ1-2, with D unresolved. V gave up 0 bases and J gave up 6 bases, with 14 bases separating them. CDR1 and CDR2 (germline): SGHDN, FVKESK. The CDR3 consists of 15 residues. The CDR3 region has the DNA TGTGCCAGCAGCCAAGATCTGGGGAGAACCAATGGCTACACCTTC. Translation gives CASSQDLGRTNGYTF.

The chain combines TRBV2 with TRBJ2-7; 7 nucleotides align to TRBD2. The CDR3 extends over 13 amino acids. The ends lost 6 bases at V and 6 bases at J; junction bases unmatched: 8. Germline V gene data show CDR1 as SNHLY and CDR2 as FYNNEI. DNA of the CDR3: TGTGCCAGCAGGGGGGGGGTTGAGAGCGAGCAGTACTTC. This sequence encodes CASRGGVESEQYF.

This chain connects TRBV27 to TRBJ1-1; a weak D match, TRBD1 (5 bases). The CDR3 is 17 residues long. Trimming took 7 bases from V and 0 from J, leaving 21 bases between them. Looked up from germline, CDR1 is MNHEY and CDR2 is SMNVEV (reference sequence). CDR3 nucleotide sequence: TGTGCCAGCATCCGTCGGCTTCAAGACAGAATGAACACTGAAGCTTTCTTT. Translating it yields CASIRRLQDRMNTEAFF.

The chain employs TRBV4-1 and TRBJ1-6, with 9 bases fitting TRBD1. The CDR3 is 15 amino acids. With V trimmed by 4 bases and J by 8 bases, 6 bases remained unmatched. Germline V gives CDR1 MGHRA, CDR2 YSYEKL. Written as DNA, the CDR3 is TGCGCCAGCAGCCTTGACAGGGGGATAGATTCACCCCTCCACTTT. Translated: CASSLDRGIDSPLHF.

CDR3 sequence reads: CASSSLVGGITRTEAFF. The CDR3 DNA reads as TGTGCCAGCAGCTCCTTAGTGGGTGGGATTACTAGGACTGAAGCTTTCTTT. This rearrangement joins TRBV5-6 to TRBJ1-1; D is ambiguous. V lost 3 bases and J lost 5, with 23 bases in between. Per the germline V gene, CDR1 is SGHDT and CDR2 is YYEEEE. The CDR3 is made up of 17 amino acids.

This chain joins TRBV30 and TRBJ1-1, with D possibly being TRBD1 (6 bases). Trimming removed 4 bases from V and 4 bases from J, with 16 bases in between. The CDR3 covers 14 residues. Germline CDR1 GTSNPN, CDR2 SVGIG (reference sequence). The CDR3 DNA follows: TGTGCCTGGAACAAGGGGGGGGCTAGCACTGAAGCTTTCTTT. The encoded protein is CAWNKGGASTEAFF.